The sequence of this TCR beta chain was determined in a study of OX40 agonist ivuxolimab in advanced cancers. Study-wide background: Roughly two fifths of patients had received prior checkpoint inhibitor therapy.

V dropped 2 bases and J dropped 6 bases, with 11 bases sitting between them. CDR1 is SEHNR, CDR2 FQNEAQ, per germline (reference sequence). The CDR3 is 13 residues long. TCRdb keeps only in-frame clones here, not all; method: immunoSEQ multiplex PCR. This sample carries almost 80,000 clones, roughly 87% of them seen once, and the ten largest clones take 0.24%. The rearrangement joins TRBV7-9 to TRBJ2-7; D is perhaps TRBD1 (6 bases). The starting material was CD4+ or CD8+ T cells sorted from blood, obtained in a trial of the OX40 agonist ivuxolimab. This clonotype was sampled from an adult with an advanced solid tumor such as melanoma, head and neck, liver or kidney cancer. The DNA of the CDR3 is TGTGCCAGCAGCTTAAGCAGGGGAGCCGAGCAGTACTTC. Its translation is CASSLSRGAEQYF.